Listed below are T cell receptor beta chains from one sample, sequenced in a study of blood T cells in healthy people across ages. Via MiXCR, TCRdb re-called the 5' RACE reads, giving one row per CDR3 protein. The table includes some 890,000 distinct CDR3 sequences, 25% to 35% detected once. This sample was shared with a second study, whose subject was T cells of mothers and their children.

The sequenced material came from blood. These receptors all stem from a woman between 35 and 50 years old in good health. CDR3s include the opening cysteine and the closing phenylalanine or tryptophan. A D gene is named only where the DNA matches it firmly. Rows give clone size only sometimes, using once, few, many, or a class for an expanded clone.

clone size,J gene,D gene,V gene,CDR3 DNA,CDR3 protein
once,TRBJ1-5,-,TRBV28,TGTGCCAGCAACGCCGGGGGCGGGGGGAATCGGCCCCAGCATTTT,CASNAGGGGNRPQHF
many,TRBJ2-7,-,TRBV28,TGCGCCAGCAGCTTGAGTGGCCCGCCCTACGAGCAGTACTTC,CASSLSGPPYEQYF
-,TRBJ1-5,-,TRBV12-3/TRBV12-4,TGTGCCAGCAGTTTAGGGGCTACTAGCAATCAGCCCCAGCATTTT,CASSLGATSNQPQHF
few,TRBJ2-7,TRBD2,TRBV4-1,TGCGCCAGCAGCCAGACGGGGGGACTCACCTACGAGCAGTACTTC,CASSQTGGLTYEQYF
few,TRBJ2-3,-,TRBV5-1,TGCGCCAGCAGCCTCGACAACTATGGCACAGATACGCAGTATTTT,CASSLDNYGTDTQYF
once,TRBJ2-1,TRBD2,TRBV9,TGTGCCAGCAGCGTAGATCGAGGTAGCGGGGGGTACAATGAGCAGTTCTTC,CASSVDRGSGGYNEQFF
many,TRBJ1-4,-,TRBV7-9,TGTGCCAGCAGCTCGGGAGGGTGGCAGGAAAAACTGTTTTTT,CASSSGGWQEKLFF
-,TRBJ1-2,-,TRBV3-1,TGTGCCAGCAGCCCCCAGAGGCGGCCAAGCGGCAGCACCTTC,CASSPQRRPSGSTF
-,TRBJ1-5,TRBD1,TRBV6-4,TGTGCCAGCAGTGACTTGCGGACAGGGGCCCTTATTAGCAATCAGCCCCAGCATTTT,CASSDLRTGALISNQPQHF
-,TRBJ2-7,-,TRBV14,TGTGCCAGCAGCCAAACAGGGAGCTCCCACGAGCAGTACTTC,CASSQTGSSHEQYF
-,TRBJ2-3,-,TRBV4-1,TGCGCCAGCAGCCAAGGCAGTACGGGCACAGATACGCAGTATTTT,CASSQGSTGTDTQYF
many,TRBJ2-7,-,TRBV20-1,TGCAGTGCTAGAGATCGGAGGGACTACGAGCAGTACTTC,CSARDRRDYEQYF
-,TRBJ2-7,TRBD1,TRBV7-2,TGTGCCAGCAGCTTAGAAAGGGACAGAACCTACGAGCAGTACTTC,CASSLERDRTYEQYF
-,TRBJ1-1,-,TRBV25-1,TGTGCCAGCAGTGAATTCAGTGATTTGAACACTGAAGCTTTCTTT,CASSEFSDLNTEAFF
few,TRBJ2-2,TRBD2,TRBV2,TGTGCCAGCACTGGGACTAGGAACACCGGGGAGCTGTTTTTT,CASTGTRNTGELFF
few,TRBJ2-1,TRBD2,TRBV12-3/TRBV12-4,TGTGCCAGCAGCCCACCCGGCGGGGGGTCCTACAATGAGCAGTTCTTC,CASSPPGGGSYNEQFF
few,TRBJ1-5,TRBD1,TRBV7-9,TGTGCCAGCAGCTCCTGGACAGGGGTGGGCAATCAGCCCCAGCATTTT,CASSSWTGVGNQPQHF
few,TRBJ1-1,-,TRBV15,TGTGCCACCAGCAGAGATAGGGCAGCGAACACTGAAGCTTTCTTT,CATSRDRAANTEAFF
many,TRBJ1-1,TRBD1,TRBV13,TGTGCCAGCAGCTTAGCCGGGACAGGACCGAACACTGAAGCTTTCTTT,CASSLAGTGPNTEAFF
few,TRBJ2-3,-,TRBV9,TGTGCCAGCAGCGTAGAAGGGGGCACAGATACGCAGTATTTT,CASSVEGGTDTQYF
-,TRBJ2-1,-,TRBV5-1,TGCGCCAGCAGCTTGTCTATACCCTCCTACAATGAGCAGTTCTTC,CASSLSIPSYNEQFF
-,TRBJ1-4,-,TRBV7-2,TGTGCCGGCAGCCTAGGACAGCGAAATGAAAAACTGTTTTTT,CAGSLGQRNEKLFF
few,TRBJ2-5,TRBD2,TRBV20-1,TGCAGTGCTAGAGAGGGATACCGAGCGGGGGGGCGCCAAGAGACCCAGTACTTC,CSAREGYRAGGRQETQYF
-,TRBJ1-1,TRBD1,TRBV24-1,TGTGCCACCAGTGATCGGTCAGGGGGCGGTTCGGGGACTGAAGCTTTCTTT,CATSDRSGGGSGTEAFF
-,TRBJ2-7,TRBD2,TRBV7-3,TGTGCCAGCAGCTTAGAGCGGGGGGCCCTCTACGAGCAGTACTTC,CASSLERGALYEQYF
-,TRBJ2-7,-,TRBV29-1,TGCAGCGTTGAAAACAGCGCCTACGAGCAGTACTTC,CSVENSAYEQYF
few,TRBJ2-3,-,TRBV25-1,TGCGCCGCGGGCAGATACACAGATACGCAGTATTTT,CAAGRYTDTQYF
-,TRBJ1-1,-,TRBV6-1,TGTGCCACCCACACCTATGAAGCTTTCTTT,CATHTYEAFF
few,TRBJ2-3,TRBD2,TRBV5-1,TGCGCCAGCAGCCCACCGGGACTAGCGGGGGGGCTGGATACGCAGTATTTT,CASSPPGLAGGLDTQYF
few,TRBJ1-2,-,TRBV11-2,TGTGCCAGCAGCCCTGGGTCATTTGACTATGGCTACACCTTC,CASSPGSFDYGYTF
few,TRBJ1-5,TRBD1,TRBV12-3/TRBV12-4,TGTGTCAGCAGTCGACAGGGGTTCCCACAGGTCGGTCAGCCCCAGCATTTT,CVSSRQGFPQVGQPQHF
-,TRBJ1-2,-,TRBV20-1,TGCAGTGCGGCAAGGGAGGGGTATGGCTACACCTTC,CSAAREGYGYTF
-,TRBJ1-5,-,TRBV12-3/TRBV12-4,TGTGCCAGCAGTTCGTCCCAGGGAGGCAATCAGCCCCAGCATTTT,CASSSSQGGNQPQHF
many,TRBJ1-5,-,TRBV5-1,TGCGCCAGCAGCTTGACGGGGAGCAGCAATCAGCCCCAGCATTTT,CASSLTGSSNQPQHF
-,TRBJ1-2,-,TRBV5-1,TGCGCCAGCAGCTTGGCCATGGCCAGGGAGATCTATGGCTACACCTTC,CASSLAMAREIYGYTF
many,TRBJ2-7,TRBD2,TRBV4-1,TGCGCCAGCAGCCTCCAGCGGGGGGGCTCCTACGAGCAGTACTTC,CASSLQRGGSYEQYF
many,TRBJ2-5,TRBD1,TRBV10-2,TGCGCCAGCACGGGACAGGGGGAGACCCAGTACTTC,CASTGQGETQYF
many,TRBJ2-1,-,TRBV4-1,TGCGCCAGCAGCCAAGGGGCGGCAGCCCTTTACAATGAGCAGTTCTTC,CASSQGAAALYNEQFF
few,TRBJ1-2,-,TRBV7-8,TGTGCCAGCAGCCTACTTAACAATGGCTACACCTTC,CASSLLNNGYTF
many,TRBJ2-1,-,TRBV12-5,TGTGCTAGTGGGCGTCAGGGCCTCCATGAGCAGTTCTTC,CASGRQGLHEQFF
many,TRBJ2-7,-,TRBV28,TGTGCCAGCAGTTTGCTAGTACCGGTCGAGCAGTACTTC,CASSLLVPVEQYF
-,TRBJ2-7,TRBD2,TRBV27,TGTGCCAGCAGACTAGCGGGGGTCTCCTACGGGCAGTACTTC,CASRLAGVSYGQYF
once,TRBJ2-5,TRBD2,TRBV4-1,TGCGCCAGCAGCCAACCACTAGCGAGAGAGACCCAGTACTTC,CASSQPLARETQYF
-,TRBJ2-5,-,TRBV7-8,TGTGCCAGCAGCTTGGGTCCTAGAAGAGAGACCCAGTACTTC,CASSLGPRRETQYF
-,TRBJ2-1,TRBD1,TRBV6-6,TGTGCCAGCAGTTACCCACAAAAGACAGGGAATGAGCAGTTCTTC,CASSYPQKTGNEQFF
-,TRBJ2-5,-,TRBV29-1,TGCAGCGTTGAAGAATTAGGGGACGAGGAGACCCAGTACTTC,CSVEELGDEETQYF
many,TRBJ2-5,-,TRBV20-1,TGCAGTGCTAGAGAACTAGCTAAGGAAGAGACCCAGTACTTC,CSARELAKEETQYF
few,TRBJ1-2,-,TRBV5-1,TGCGCCAGCACCCTTGAGGCTGAGGGCTATGGCTACACCTTC,CASTLEAEGYGYTF
few,TRBJ2-1,-,TRBV5-6,TGTGCCAGCAGCTCCCTCCTGATAATCGATGAGCAGTTCTTC,CASSSLLIIDEQFF